A single sample gave rise to the 28 T cell receptor beta chains below, sequenced in a study of cytomegalovirus exposure and HLA in healthy donors. With 60 Vbeta and 13 Jbeta primers, the PCR was carried out. Assay: immunoSEQ multiplex PCR; the TCRdb copy retains only in-frame clones and omits some. The sample has tens of thousands of clones, about three quarters seen once. The material sequenced was PBMCs. These receptors were taken from a man in his late teens or twenties in good health and CMV-seronegative.

About this clone itself: The sample carries other DNA sequences with the same CDR3. V is TRBV4-1 and J is TRBJ2-2; D not certain. The CDR3 runs to 14 residues. Germline CDR1 reads MGHRA; CDR2 reads YSYEKL. The ends were cut back, 2 bases at V and 6 bases at J, with 10 bases in the middle. The CDR3 is CASSQPRSSGELFF. CDR3 coding DNA: TGCGCCAGCAGCCAACCGCGTAGTTCCGGGGAGCTGTTTTTT.

The V and J genes are TRBV19 and TRBJ1-3, with 8 bases lining up with TRBD1. The trim removed 7 bases at V and 0 bases at J, leaving 5 bases unmatched. The CDR3 is 15 amino acids. Per the germline V gene, CDR1 is LNHDA and CDR2 is SQIVND (reference sequence). The CDR3 loop is CASTSTGDSGNTIYF. Here the CDR3 DNA reads TGTGCCAGTACCTCGACAGGGGACTCTGGAAACACCATATATTTT.

The chain carries TRBV7-2 and TRBJ2-3; tentative D call: TRBD1 (8 bases). The CDR3 covers 16 residues. V was cut by 5 bases and J by 7 bases, with 22 bases left in between. The V gene's germline CDR1 is SGHTA and CDR2 FQGNSA. Here the CDR3 DNA reads TGTGCCAGCAGCCGACAGGGGACTACCGATGTCAATACGCAGTATTTT. Its protein is CASSRQGTTDVNTQYF.

The chain uses TRBV6-4 and TRBJ2-2; 7 nucleotides line up with TRBD1. Germline CDR1 and CDR2: MRHNA and SNTAGT. The junction had 4 bases not matched to a gene; V was cut back by 6 bases and J by 3 bases. The CDR3 covers 14 residues. This chain's CDR3 is CASSETGDTGELFF. For the CDR3, the DNA is TGTGCCAGCAGCGAAACAGGGGACACCGGGGAGCTGTTTTTT.

The V and J genes are TRBV28 and TRBJ1-2, with unresolved D. This CDR3 contains 17 residues. Germline CDR1 MDHEN, CDR2 SYDVKM. V lost 4 bases, J lost 2 bases, and 20 bases lay in between. Written as DNA, the CDR3 is TGTGCCAGCAGTTCTGTCTTCCCACAGAGGGCCAACTATGGCTACACCTTC. Its protein is CASSSVFPQRANYGYTF.

This clone was observed once. This chain joins TRBV5-1 and TRBJ1-5; TRBD1 matches at 7 bases. With V trimmed by 3 bases and J by 4 bases, 7 bases remained unmatched. This CDR3 contains 15 residues. Germline values: CDR1 SGHRS, CDR2 YFSETQ. For the CDR3, the DNA is TGCGCCAGCAGCTCGACCGGGACAGAAAATCAGCCCCAGCATTTT. Encoded protein: CASSSTGTENQPQHF.

This clone has a single count. The rearrangement uses TRBV6-6 and TRBJ2-7; perhaps TRBD1 as D (5 bases). With 6 bases removed from V and 4 bases from J, the gap between germline ends came to 16 bases. This CDR3 spans 14 amino acids. Looked up from germline, CDR1 is MNHNY and CDR2 is SVGAGI (reference sequence). The CDR3 here is CASRSRTPPYEQYF. The CDR3 bases are TGTGCCAGCAGAAGCCGGACACCTCCATACGAGCAGTACTTC.

This sequence joins TRBV6-1 and TRBJ1-2, with no clear D. The CDR3 spans 11 residues. Trimming removed 6 bases at V and 4 bases at J, with 6 bases between. Germline values: CDR1 MNHNS, CDR2 SASEGT. Written as DNA, the CDR3 is TGTGCCAGCAGCCCCAGCTATGGCTACACCTTC. Its translation: CASSPSYGYTF.

This chain links TRBV19 with TRBJ2-7; D may be TRBD1 (5 bases). This CDR3 comprises 17 residues. Trimming took off 4 bases at V and 2 bases at J, with 21 bases between the two ends. In germline, CDR1 is LNHDA, CDR2 SQIVND (reference sequence). Here the CDR3 DNA reads TGTGCCAGTAGTAGGTTAGAGAGAGAAGACAGAGCCTACGAGCAGTACTTC. It specifies CASSRLEREDRAYEQYF.

V is TRBV5-5 and J is TRBJ2-5; D is uncertain. Per the germline V gene, CDR1 is SGHKS and CDR2 is YYEKEE (reference sequence). CDR3 length: 11 amino acids. With 2 bases removed from V and 3 bases from J, the gap between germline ends came to 2 bases. The CDR3 coding sequence is TGTGCCAGCAGCTTTAAAGAGACCCAGTACTTC. As protein: CASSFKETQYF. The entire variable domain, with the rest obtained from reference TRBV5-5 and TRBJ2-5, is as follows: DAGVTQSPTHLIKTRGQQVTLRCSPISGHKSVSWYQQVLGQGPQFIFQYYEKEERGRGNFPDRFSARQFPNYSSELNVNALLLGDSALYLCASSFKETQYFGPGTRLLVL.

The CDR3 protein is CASSTFGHTGKVEPQHF. CDR3 nucleotide sequence: TGTGCCAGTAGTACATTCGGACACACAGGGAAAGTTGAGCCCCAGCATTTT. The chain recombines TRBV19 with TRBJ1-5; possible D gene TRBD1, 6 bases. V lost 4 bases to trimming and J lost 8 bases, with 24 bases between them. The CDR3 sequence is 17 residues long. Germline assignment: CDR1 LNHDA and CDR2 SQIVND (reference sequence).

V is TRBV19 and J is TRBJ2-1; 10 nucleotides line up with TRBD1. CDR3 length: 14 amino acids. Germline CDR1 LNHDA, CDR2 SQIVND (reference sequence). Trimming at V came to 6 bases and at J to 5 bases, leaving 4 bases not matched to a gene. CDR3 loop: CASRLGQGDNEQFF. In DNA form, the CDR3 reads TGTGCCAGTAGACTAGGACAGGGGGACAATGAGCAGTTCTTC. Full variable domain (outside the CDR3, taken from reference TRBV19 and TRBJ2-1): DGGITQSPKYLFRKEGQNVTLSCEQNLNHDAMYWYRQDPGQGLRLIYYSQIVNDFQKGDIAEGYSVSREKKESFPLTVTSAQKNPTAFYLCASRLGQGDNEQFFGPGTRLTVL.

The CDR3 loop reads CASSLQVLGQETQYF. CDR3 nucleotides: TGTGCCAGCAGCTTACAGGTTCTTGGACAAGAGACCCAGTACTTC. The J gene is TRBJ2-5, the V gene TRBV7-8; the D is unclear. CDR1 SGHVS and CDR2 FQNEAQ come from the germline V gene. Trimming left V 2 bases short and J 2 bases short, with 12 bases between. The CDR3 covers 15 residues.

The gene calls are TRBV9 and TRBJ2-5; TRBD2 matches at 11 bases. CDR1 SGDLS and CDR2 YYNGEE come from the germline V gene. The CDR3 extends over 20 amino acids. Trimming took 0 bases from V and 2 from J; bases not matched to a gene: 15. CDR3 region: CASSVGGRLAGRWIQETQYF. In nucleotides, the CDR3 is TGTGCCAGCAGCGTAGGAGGGAGACTAGCGGGGCGCTGGATTCAAGAGACCCAGTACTTC.

This CDR3 reads CASSEAGRARDTEAFF. CDR3 sequence (DNA): TGTGCCAGCAGTGAAGCTGGGAGGGCGCGTGACACTGAAGCTTTCTTT. This sequence joins TRBV25-1 and TRBJ1-1; D uncertain. The CDR3 is 16 amino acids. Looked up from germline, CDR1 is MGHDK and CDR2 is SYGVNS. V lost 2 bases to trimming and J lost 3 bases, with 16 bases between them.

J is TRBJ2-3 and V is TRBV9; 8 nucleotides agree with TRBD2. The CDR3 contains 16 residues. The V gene end was trimmed by 4 bases and the J gene end by 2 bases; junction bases not matched to a gene: 9. Germline V gene lookup returns CDR1 SGDLS and CDR2 YYNGEE. The CDR3 nucleotides are TGTGCCAGCAGCACCGCCAGCGGGGGCCCCACAGATACGCAGTATTTT. Residues: CASSTASGGPTDTQYF.

This chain links TRBV2 with TRBJ1-1; TRBD1 agrees at 8 bases. The V and J ends lost 6 bases and 4 bases, in that order; junction bases with no gene match: 4. This CDR3 contains 13 residues. Germline V gene sequence: CDR1 SNHLY, CDR2 FYNNEI. CDR3 nucleotides: TGTGCCAGCAGAGACAGGGGTCCCACTGAAGCTTTCTTT. This translates into CASRDRGPTEAFF.

This chain uses TRBV5-6 with TRBJ2-1; 11 bases match TRBD1. With V trimmed by 4 bases and J by 7 bases, 7 bases remained unmatched. CDR3 length: 15 amino acids. From germline, CDR1 is SGHDT and CDR2 YYEEEE. CDR3 loop: CASSPGQGAPNEQFF. The DNA of the CDR3 is TGTGCCAGCAGCCCCGGACAGGGGGCTCCGAATGAGCAGTTCTTC.

The rearrangement uses TRBV15 and TRBJ1-3; D may be TRBD1 (6 bases). The ends were cut back, 0 bases at V and 0 bases at J, with 12 bases in the middle. Germline lookup yields CDR1 LNHNV and CDR2 YYDKDF (reference sequence). CDR3 length: 17 amino acids. The CDR3 protein is CATSRDWGGLSGNTIYF. The CDR3 region has the DNA TGTGCCACCAGCAGAGATTGGGGGGGCCTCTCTGGAAACACCATATATTTT.

The chain joins TRBV5-1 to TRBJ2-7; 7 bases agree with TRBD1. CDR3 length equals 15 residues. Looked up from germline, CDR1 is SGHRS and CDR2 is YFSETQ. J was trimmed by 2 bases and V by 4 bases; bases with no gene match: 9. CDR3 DNA: TGCGCCAGCAGCCCAGGGACAGAGAAGACCTACGAGCAGTACTTC. It is translated as CASSPGTEKTYEQYF.

The rearrangement uses TRBV28 and TRBJ2-1; possibly TRBD1 for D (5 bases). Germline assignment: CDR1 MDHEN and CDR2 SYDVKM. The CDR3 runs 17 residues. V lost 5 bases and J lost 0, with 17 bases in between. This CDR3 is CASSRLGQWSSYNEQFF. CDR3 nucleotide sequence: TGTGCCAGCAGTCGGCTGGGGCAGTGGAGCTCCTACAATGAGCAGTTCTTC.

The J gene is TRBJ2-5, the V gene TRBV25-1; TRBD1 aligns across 8 bases. V was pared by 5 bases and J by 7 bases, with 3 bases of the junction left unmatched. Germline V gene data show CDR1 as MGHDK and CDR2 as SYGVNS. The CDR3 spans 12 residues. CDR3 sequence: CASSPGQGTQYF. The CDR3 nucleotides read TGTGCCAGCAGTCCCGGACAGGGGACCCAGTACTTC.

The chain uses TRBV2 and TRBJ1-5; possibly TRBD1 for D (5 bases). Trimming took 6 bases from V and 0 from J, leaving 9 bases between them. The V gene's germline CDR1 is SNHLY and CDR2 FYNNEI. The CDR3 totals 14 residues. The CDR3 loop reads CASSRQYSNQPQHF. In nucleotides, the CDR3 is TGTGCCAGCAGCCGACAGTATAGCAATCAGCCCCAGCATTTT. The variable domain in full, completed from reference TRBV2 and TRBJ1-5, reads EPEVTQTPSHQVTQMGQEVILRCVPISNHLYFYWYRQILGQKVEFLVSFYNNEISEKSEIFDDQFSVERPDGSNFTLKIRSTKLEDSAMYFCASSRQYSNQPQHFGDGTRLSIL.

The chain has TRBV7-9 and TRBJ1-5, with TRBD1 matching 7 bases. Germline values: CDR1 SEHNR, CDR2 FQNEAQ (reference sequence). J lost 3 bases, V lost 5 bases, and 10 bases had no gene match. The CDR3 covers 16 residues. CDR3 in DNA: TGTGCCAGCAGCGCCGAACAGGGGACGTTCAATCAGCCCCAGCATTTT. It specifies CASSAEQGTFNQPQHF.

The V gene is TRBV5-6, the J gene TRBJ2-7; tentatively, D is TRBD1 (5 bases). Germline lookup yields CDR1 SGHDT and CDR2 YYEEEE. V lost 0 bases, J lost 6 bases, and 13 bases lay in between. The CDR3 covers 14 residues. As DNA, the CDR3 is TGTGCCAGCAGCTTGGGTCCTAGGGGCTCCGAGCAGTACGTC. This translates into CASSLGPRGSEQYV.

A few counts support this clone. The chain combines TRBV11-1 with TRBJ1-6; D remains unclear. Per germline, CDR1 SGHAT and CDR2 FQDESV (reference sequence). Trimming removed 1 base at V and 0 bases at J, with 10 bases between. There are 17 residues in the CDR3. The CDR3 reads CASSLEGLSSYNSPLHF. CDR3 DNA sequence: TGTGCCAGCAGCTTAGAAGGACTGAGCTCCTATAATTCACCCCTCCACTTT.

The chain carries TRBV7-3 and TRBJ2-1; weak D call: TRBD1 (6 bases). The CDR3 extends over 14 amino acids. The germline V and J ends were trimmed by 2 bases and 9 bases, with 14 bases remaining between them. In germline, CDR1 is SGHTA, CDR2 FQGTGA. CDR3 coding DNA: TGTGCCAGCAGCTTACAGGGGTCCAACGCTGAGCAGTTCTTC. Its translation is CASSLQGSNAEQFF.

The genes are TRBV6-5 and TRBJ2-7, with D tentatively TRBD1 (5 bases). The germline CDR1 and CDR2 sequences are MNHEY and SVGAGI. The CDR3 covers 13 residues. Trimming removed 2 bases from V and 7 bases from J, with 12 bases in between. The CDR3 sequence is CASSYGQGGEQYV. CDR3 nucleotide sequence: TGTGCCAGCAGTTACGGCCAGGGTGGTGAGCAGTACGTC.